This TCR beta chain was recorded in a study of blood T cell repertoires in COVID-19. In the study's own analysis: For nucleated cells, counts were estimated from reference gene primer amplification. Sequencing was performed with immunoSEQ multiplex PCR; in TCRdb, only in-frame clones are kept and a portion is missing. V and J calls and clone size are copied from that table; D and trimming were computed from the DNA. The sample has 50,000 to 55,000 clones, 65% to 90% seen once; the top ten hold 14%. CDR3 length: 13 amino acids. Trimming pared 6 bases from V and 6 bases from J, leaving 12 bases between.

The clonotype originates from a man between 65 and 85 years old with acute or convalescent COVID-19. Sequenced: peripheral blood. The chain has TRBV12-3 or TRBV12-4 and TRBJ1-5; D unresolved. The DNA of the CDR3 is TGTGCCAGCAGCCCGACATTGGCTCAGCCCCAGCATTTT. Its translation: CASSPTLAQPQHF.